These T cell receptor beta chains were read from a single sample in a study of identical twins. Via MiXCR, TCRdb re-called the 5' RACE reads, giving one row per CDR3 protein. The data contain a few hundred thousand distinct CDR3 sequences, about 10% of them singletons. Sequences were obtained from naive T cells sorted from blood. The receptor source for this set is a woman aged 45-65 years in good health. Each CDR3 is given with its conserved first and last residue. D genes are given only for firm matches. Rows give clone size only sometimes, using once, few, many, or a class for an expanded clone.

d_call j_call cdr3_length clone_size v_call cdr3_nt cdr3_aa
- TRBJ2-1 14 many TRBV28 TGTGCCAGCGATAGGAATGGGCAGGAAGGCGAGCAGTTCTTC CASDRNGQEGEQFF
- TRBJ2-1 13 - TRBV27 TGTGCCAGCAGGCGCGGGATGATCAATGAGCAGTTCTTC CASRRGMINEQFF
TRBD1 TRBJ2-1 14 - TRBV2 TGTGCCAGCAGGCGGACAGGGTTAGGGAATGAGCAGTTCTTC CASRRTGLGNEQFF
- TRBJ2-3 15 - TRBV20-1 TGCAGTGCAGGGGGGTTGAGGGAGTGGGCAGATACGCAGTATTTT CSAGGLREWADTQYF
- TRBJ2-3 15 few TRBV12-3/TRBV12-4 TGTGCCAGCAGTTTCACGGGTGTGGGCTCAGATACGCAGTATTTT CASSFTGVGSDTQYF
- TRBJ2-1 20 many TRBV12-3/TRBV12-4 TGTGCCAGCAGTTTAGGGCCCCCCTACGGACTGACTTCTAATATCGATGAGCAGTTCTTC CASSLGPPYGLTSNIDEQFF
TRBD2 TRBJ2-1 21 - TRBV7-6 TGTGCCAGCAGCTTAGATGGGGTAGCGGGAGCGTCTCGCCCGTCCTACAATGAGCAGTTCTTC CASSLDGVAGASRPSYNEQFF
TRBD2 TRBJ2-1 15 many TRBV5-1 TGCGCCAGCAGCCCCGGACTAGCGGGGGACAATGAGCAGTTCTTC CASSPGLAGDNEQFF
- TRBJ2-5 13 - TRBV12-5 TGTGCTAGTGCCCCGTCGGGACAAGAGACCCAGTACTTC CASAPSGQETQYF
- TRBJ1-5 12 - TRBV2 TGTGCCAGCAGTAGCCCTCGTCAGCCCCAGCATTTT CASSSPRQPQHF
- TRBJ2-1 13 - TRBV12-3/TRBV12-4 TGTGCCAGCCGTCGGACTACCAACAATGAGCAGTTCTTC CASRRTTNNEQFF
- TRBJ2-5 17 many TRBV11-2 TGTGCCAGCAGCTCCGACCGACTTGGGGGTTGGCAAGAGACCCAGTACTTC CASSSDRLGGWQETQYF
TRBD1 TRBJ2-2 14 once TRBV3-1 TGTGCCAGCAGCCAAGGACAGGGCGTCGGGGAGCTGTTTTTT CASSQGQGVGELFF
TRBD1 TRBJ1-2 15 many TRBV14 TGTGCCAGCAGCCAAGAACTGACAGGGACCTATGGCTACACCTTC CASSQELTGTYGYTF
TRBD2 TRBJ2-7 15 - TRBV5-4 TGTGCCAGCAGCAACCAGGGACTAGCGGGAGACGAGCAGTACTTC CASSNQGLAGDEQYF
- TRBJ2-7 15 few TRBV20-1 TGCAGTGCTAGAGAGAGTAGGCAGGGGGGGAGCGAGCAGTACTTC CSARESRQGGSEQYF
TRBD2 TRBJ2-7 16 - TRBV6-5 TGTGCCAGCAGTTCCTGGACTAGCGGGAGATCCCCCGAGCAGTACTTC CASSSWTSGRSPEQYF
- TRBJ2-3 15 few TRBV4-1 TGCGCCAGCAGCCAAGATTCGGAGGCCCTGGATACGCAGTATTTT CASSQDSEALDTQYF
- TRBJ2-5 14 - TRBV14 TGTGCCAGCAGCCGCAGGTTGGCGAGCGAGACCCAGTACTTC CASSRRLASETQYF
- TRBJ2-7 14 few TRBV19 TGTGCCAGTAGTATAGGGACAGCCCTCTACGAGCAGTACTTC CASSIGTALYEQYF
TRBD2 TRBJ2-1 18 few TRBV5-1 TGCGCCAGCAGCCCCACCCGACTAGCGGGAGACCCGGACAATGAGCAGTTCTTC CASSPTRLAGDPDNEQFF
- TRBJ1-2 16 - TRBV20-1 TGCAGTGCTAGAGATTGGAAGGGGTTAAGGACCTATGGCTACCCCTTC CSARDWKGLRTYGYPF
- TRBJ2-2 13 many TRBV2 TGTGCCAGCAGTGAAGCGGGGGCCGGGGAGCTGTTTTTT CASSEAGAGELFF
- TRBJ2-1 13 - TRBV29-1 TGCAGCCATTCCGCCGGGCCGACCAATGAGCAGTTCTTC CSHSAGPTNEQFF
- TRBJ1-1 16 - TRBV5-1 TGCGCCAGCAGCCCCCAGGTAGGCCATGAGAACACTGAAGCTTTCTTT CASSPQVGHENTEAFF
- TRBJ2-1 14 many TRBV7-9 TGTGCCAGCAGCTTTTTAGACGGGGATAATGAGCAGTTCTTC CASSFLDGDNEQFF
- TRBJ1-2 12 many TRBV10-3 TGTGCCATCAGTGAGTCGGGGTATGGCTACACCTTC CAISESGYGYTF
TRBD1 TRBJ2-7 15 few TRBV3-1 TGTGCCAGCAGCCAAAGGAAGAGGGGGCGGTACGAGCAGTACTTC CASSQRKRGRYEQYF
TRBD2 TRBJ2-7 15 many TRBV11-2 TGTGCCAGCAGCCAAGGACTAGCGGGAGTGGGGGAGCAGTACTTC CASSQGLAGVGEQYF